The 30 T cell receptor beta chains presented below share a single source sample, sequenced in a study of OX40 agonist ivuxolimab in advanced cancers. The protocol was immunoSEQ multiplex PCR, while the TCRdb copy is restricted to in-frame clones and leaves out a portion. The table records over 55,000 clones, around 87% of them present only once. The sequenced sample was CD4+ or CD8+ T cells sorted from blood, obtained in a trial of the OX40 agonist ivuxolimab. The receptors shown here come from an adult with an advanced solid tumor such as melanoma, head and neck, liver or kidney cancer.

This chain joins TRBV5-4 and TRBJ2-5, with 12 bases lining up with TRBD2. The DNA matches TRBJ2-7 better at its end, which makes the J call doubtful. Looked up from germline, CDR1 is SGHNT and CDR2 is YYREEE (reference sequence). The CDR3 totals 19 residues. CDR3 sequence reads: CASSVYEGGLAGIYYEQYF. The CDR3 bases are TGTGCCAGCAGCGTATATGAGGGCGGACTAGCGGGGATCTACTACGAGCAGTACTTC.

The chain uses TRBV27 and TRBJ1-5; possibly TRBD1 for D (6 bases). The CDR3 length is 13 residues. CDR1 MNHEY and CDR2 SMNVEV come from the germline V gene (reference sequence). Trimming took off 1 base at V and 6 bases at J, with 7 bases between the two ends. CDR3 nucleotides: TGTGCCAGCAGTTTATTAGGGGGTCAGCCCCAGCATTTT. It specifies CASSLLGGQPQHF.

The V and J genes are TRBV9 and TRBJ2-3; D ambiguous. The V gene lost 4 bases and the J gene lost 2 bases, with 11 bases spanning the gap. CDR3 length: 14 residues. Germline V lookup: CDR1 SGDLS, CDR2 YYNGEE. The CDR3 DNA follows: TGTGCCAGCAGCCCCCGGTGGGACACAGATACGCAGTATTTT. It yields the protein CASSPRWDTDTQYF. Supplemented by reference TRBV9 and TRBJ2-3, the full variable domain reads DSGVTQTPKHLITATGQRVTLRCSPRSGDLSVYWYQQSLDQGLQFLIQYYNGEERAKGNILERFSAQQFPDLHSELNLSSLELGDSALYFCASSPRWDTDTQYFGPGTRLTVL.

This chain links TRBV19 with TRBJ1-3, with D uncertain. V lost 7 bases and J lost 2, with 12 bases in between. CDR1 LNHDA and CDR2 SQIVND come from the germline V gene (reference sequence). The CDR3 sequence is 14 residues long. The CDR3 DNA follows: TGTGCCAGTACCTTCGTGGGTACTGGAAACACCATATATTTT. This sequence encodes CASTFVGTGNTIYF.

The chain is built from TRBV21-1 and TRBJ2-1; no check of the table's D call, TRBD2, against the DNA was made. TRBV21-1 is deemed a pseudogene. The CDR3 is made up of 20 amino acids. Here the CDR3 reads CASSKNERTSGVSSYNEQFF. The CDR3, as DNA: TGTGCCAGCAGCAAAAATGAAAGGACTAGCGGGGTGAGCTCCTACAATGAGCAGTTCTTC.

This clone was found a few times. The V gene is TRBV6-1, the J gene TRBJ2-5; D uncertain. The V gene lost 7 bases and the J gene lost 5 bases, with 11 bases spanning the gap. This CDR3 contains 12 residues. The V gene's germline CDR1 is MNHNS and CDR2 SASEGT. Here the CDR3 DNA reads TGTGCCAGCACCAGCCTAGGGGAGACCCAGTACTTC. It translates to CASTSLGETQYF.

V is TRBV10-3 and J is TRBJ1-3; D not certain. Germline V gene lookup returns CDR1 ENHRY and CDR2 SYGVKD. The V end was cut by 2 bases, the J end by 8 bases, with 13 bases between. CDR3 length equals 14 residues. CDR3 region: CAISETVRIDTIYF. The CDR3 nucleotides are TGTGCCATCAGTGAGACCGTCCGGATAGACACCATATATTTT.

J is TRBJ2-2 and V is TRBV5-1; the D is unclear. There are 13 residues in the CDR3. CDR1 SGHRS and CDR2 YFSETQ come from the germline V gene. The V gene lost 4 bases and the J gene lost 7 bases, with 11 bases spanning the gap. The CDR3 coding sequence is TGCGCCAGCAGCCCGAACGAGATCGGGGAGCTGTTTTTT. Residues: CASSPNEIGELFF. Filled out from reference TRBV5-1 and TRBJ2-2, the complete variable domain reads KAGVTQTPRYLIKTRGQQVTLSCSPISGHRSVSWYQQTPGQGLQFLFEYFSETQRNKGNFPGRFSGRQFSNSRSEMNVSTLELGDSALYLCASSPNEIGELFFGEGSRLTVL.

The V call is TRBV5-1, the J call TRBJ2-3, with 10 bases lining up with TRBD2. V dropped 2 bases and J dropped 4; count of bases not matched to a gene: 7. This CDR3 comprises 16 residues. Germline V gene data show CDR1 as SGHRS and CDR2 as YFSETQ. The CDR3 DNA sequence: TGCGCCAGCAGCTTTAGTCCAGCGGGGGGGGCAGATACGCAGTATTTT. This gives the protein CASSFSPAGGADTQYF. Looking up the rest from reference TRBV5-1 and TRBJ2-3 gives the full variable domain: KAGVTQTPRYLIKTRGQQVTLSCSPISGHRSVSWYQQTPGQGLQFLFEYFSETQRNKGNFPGRFSGRQFSNSRSEMNVSTLELGDSALYLCASSFSPAGGADTQYFGPGTRLTVL.

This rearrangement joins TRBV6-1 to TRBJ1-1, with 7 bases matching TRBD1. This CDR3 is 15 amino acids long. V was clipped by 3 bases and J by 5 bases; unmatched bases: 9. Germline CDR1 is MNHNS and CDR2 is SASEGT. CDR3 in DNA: TGTGCCAGCAGTGATACCGGGACAGTGCGGACTGAAGCTTTCTTT. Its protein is CASSDTGTVRTEAFF.

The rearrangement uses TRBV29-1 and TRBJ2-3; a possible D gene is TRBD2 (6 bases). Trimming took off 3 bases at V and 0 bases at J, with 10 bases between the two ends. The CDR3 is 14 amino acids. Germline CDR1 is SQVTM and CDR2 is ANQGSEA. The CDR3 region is CSVDGGYSTDTQYF. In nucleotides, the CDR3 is TGCAGCGTTGATGGGGGGTATAGCACAGATACGCAGTATTTT.

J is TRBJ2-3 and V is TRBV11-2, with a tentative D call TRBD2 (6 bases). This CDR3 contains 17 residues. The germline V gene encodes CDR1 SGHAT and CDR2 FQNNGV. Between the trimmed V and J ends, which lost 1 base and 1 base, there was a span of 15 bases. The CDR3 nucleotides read TGTGCCAGCAGCTTAGCTCCCCCGGGGGTAGGCACAGATACGCAGTATTTT. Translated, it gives CASSLAPPGVGTDTQYF.

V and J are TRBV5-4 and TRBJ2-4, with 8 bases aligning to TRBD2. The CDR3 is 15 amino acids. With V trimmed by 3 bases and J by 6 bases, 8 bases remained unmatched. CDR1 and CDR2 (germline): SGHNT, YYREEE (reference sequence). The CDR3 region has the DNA TGTGCCAGCAGCTCCGCCCCGGGGGGGAGAAACATTCAGTACTTC. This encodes CASSSAPGGRNIQYF.

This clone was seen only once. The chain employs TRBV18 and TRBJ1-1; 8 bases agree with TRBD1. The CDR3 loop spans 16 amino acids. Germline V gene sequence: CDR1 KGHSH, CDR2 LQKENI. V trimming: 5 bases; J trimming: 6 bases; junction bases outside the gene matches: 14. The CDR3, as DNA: TGTGCCAGCTCAAACGTCGGGCCAGGGGGCATTTCTGAAGCTTTCTTT. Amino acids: CASSNVGPGGISEAFF.

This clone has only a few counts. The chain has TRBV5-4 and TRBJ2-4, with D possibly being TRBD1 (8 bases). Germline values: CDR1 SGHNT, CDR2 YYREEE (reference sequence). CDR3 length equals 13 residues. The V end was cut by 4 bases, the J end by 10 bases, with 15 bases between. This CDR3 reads CASSNDRGGIQYF. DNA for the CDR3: TGTGCCAGCAGCAACGACAGGGGAGGGATTCAGTACTTC.

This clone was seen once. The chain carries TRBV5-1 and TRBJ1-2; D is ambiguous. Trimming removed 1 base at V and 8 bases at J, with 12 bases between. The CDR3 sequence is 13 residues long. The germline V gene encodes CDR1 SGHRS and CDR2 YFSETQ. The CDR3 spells CASSLSRDRGYTF. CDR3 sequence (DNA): TGCGCCAGCAGCTTGTCAAGGGATCGGGGCTACACCTTC.

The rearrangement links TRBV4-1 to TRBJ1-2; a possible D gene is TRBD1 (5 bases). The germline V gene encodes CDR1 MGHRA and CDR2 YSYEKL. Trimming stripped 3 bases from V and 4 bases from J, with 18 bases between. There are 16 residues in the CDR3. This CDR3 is CASSQEGRGDFYGYTF. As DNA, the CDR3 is TGCGCCAGCAGCCAGGAGGGACGGGGAGACTTCTATGGCTACACCTTC.

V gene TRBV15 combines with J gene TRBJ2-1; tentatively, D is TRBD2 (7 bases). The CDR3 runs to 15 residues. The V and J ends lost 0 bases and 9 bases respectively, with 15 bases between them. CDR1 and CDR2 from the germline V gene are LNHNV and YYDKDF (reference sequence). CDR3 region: CATSRDLAEGGEQFF. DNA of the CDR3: TGTGCCACCAGCAGAGATCTAGCGGAGGGGGGTGAGCAGTTCTTC.

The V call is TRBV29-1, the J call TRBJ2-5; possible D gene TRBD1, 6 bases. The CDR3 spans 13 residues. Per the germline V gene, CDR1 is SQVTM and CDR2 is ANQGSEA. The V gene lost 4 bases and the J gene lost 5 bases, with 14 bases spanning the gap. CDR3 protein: CSVGITGSETQYF. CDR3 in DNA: TGCAGCGTTGGGATTACAGGGTCGGAGACCCAGTACTTC.

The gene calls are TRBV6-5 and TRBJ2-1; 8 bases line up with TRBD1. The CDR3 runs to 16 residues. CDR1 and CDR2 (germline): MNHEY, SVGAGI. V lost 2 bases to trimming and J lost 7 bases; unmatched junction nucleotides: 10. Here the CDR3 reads CASSYTDRGWWNEQFF. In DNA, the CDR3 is TGTGCCAGCAGTTACACCGACAGGGGTTGGTGGAATGAGCAGTTCTTC.

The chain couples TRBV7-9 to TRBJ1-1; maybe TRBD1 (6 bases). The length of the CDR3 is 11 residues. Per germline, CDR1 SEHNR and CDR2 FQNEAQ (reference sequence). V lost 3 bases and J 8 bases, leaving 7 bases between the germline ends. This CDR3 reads CASSFGQEAFF. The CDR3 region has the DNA TGTGCCAGCAGCTTTGGACAGGAAGCTTTCTTT.

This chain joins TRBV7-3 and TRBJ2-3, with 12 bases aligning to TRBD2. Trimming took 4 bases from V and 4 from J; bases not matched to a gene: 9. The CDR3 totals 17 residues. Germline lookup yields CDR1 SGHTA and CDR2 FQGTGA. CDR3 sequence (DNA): TGTGCCAGCAGCTCGGCCCTAGCGGGAGGGGGGGCAGATACGCAGTATTTT. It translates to CASSSALAGGGADTQYF.

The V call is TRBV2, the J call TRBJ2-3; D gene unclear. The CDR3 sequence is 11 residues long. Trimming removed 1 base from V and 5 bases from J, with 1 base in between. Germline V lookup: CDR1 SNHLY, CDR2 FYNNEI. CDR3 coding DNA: TGTGCCAGCAGTGAAGTAGATACGCAGTATTTT. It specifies CASSEVDTQYF.

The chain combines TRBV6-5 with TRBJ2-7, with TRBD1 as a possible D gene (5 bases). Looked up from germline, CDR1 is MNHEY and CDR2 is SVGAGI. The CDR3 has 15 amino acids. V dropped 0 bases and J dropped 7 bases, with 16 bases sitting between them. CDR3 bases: TGTGCCAGCAGTTACTCGATCCCAGGGTTCAATGAGCAGTACTTC. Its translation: CASSYSIPGFNEQYF.

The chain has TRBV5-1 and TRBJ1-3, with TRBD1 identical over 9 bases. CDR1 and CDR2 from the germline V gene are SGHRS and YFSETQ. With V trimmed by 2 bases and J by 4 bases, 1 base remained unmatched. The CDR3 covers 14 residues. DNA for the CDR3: TGCGCCAGCAGCTTCGGGACAGGGGGAAACACCATATATTTT. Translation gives CASSFGTGGNTIYF.

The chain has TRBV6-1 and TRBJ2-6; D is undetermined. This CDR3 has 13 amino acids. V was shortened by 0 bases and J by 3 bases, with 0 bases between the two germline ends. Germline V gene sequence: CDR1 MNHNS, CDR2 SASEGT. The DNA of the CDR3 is TGTGCCAGCAGTGAAGCTGGGGCCAACGTCCTGACTTTC. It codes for CASSEAGANVLTF.

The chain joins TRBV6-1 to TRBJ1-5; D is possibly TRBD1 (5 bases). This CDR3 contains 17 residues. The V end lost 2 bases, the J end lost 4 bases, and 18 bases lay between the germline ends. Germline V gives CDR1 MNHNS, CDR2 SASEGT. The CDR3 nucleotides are TGTGCCAGCAGTGAATCCTACCCGGGACTCTTGAATCAGCCCCAGCATTTT. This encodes CASSESYPGLLNQPQHF.

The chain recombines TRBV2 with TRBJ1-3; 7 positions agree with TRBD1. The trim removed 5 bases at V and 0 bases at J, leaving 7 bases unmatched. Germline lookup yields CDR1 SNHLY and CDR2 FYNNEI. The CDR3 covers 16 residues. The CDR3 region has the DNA TGTGCCAGCAGTCCCGGGACAGTCCTCTCTGGAAACACCATATATTTT. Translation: CASSPGTVLSGNTIYF.

The CDR3 DNA sequence: TGTGCCAGCAGTGGGGCCGTAGCGGGGGGCAGGGATGAGCAGTTCTTC. Translated: CASSGAVAGGRDEQFF. The rearrangement links TRBV6-1 to TRBJ2-1, with TRBD2 matching 10 bases. Germline lookup yields CDR1 MNHNS and CDR2 SASEGT. There are 16 residues in the CDR3. The J segment lost 8 bases and the V segment lost 4 bases, leaving 11 bases of the junction unmatched.

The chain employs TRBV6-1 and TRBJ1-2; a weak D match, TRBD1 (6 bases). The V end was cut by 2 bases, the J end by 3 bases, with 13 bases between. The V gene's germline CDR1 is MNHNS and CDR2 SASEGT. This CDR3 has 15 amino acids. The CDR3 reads CASSEFHGGDYGYTF. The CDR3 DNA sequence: TGTGCCAGCAGTGAATTCCACGGGGGCGACTATGGCTACACCTTC.